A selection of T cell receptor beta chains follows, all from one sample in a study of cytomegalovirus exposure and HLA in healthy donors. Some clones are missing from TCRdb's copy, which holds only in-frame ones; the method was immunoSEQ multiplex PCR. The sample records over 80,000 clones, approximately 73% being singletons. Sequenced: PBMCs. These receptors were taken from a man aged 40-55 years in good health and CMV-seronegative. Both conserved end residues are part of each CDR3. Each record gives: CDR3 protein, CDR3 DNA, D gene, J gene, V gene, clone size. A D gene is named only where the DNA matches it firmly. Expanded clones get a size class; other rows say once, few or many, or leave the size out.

CDR3aa: CASSYPAGRNEQYF
CDR3nt: TGTGCCAGCAGCTATCCGGCAGGGCGAAACGAGCAGTACTTC
d_gene: .
j_gene: TRBJ2-7
v_gene: TRBV5-4
abundance: once

CDR3aa: CASSLKSIGLEQYF
CDR3nt: TGTGCCAGCAGTCTTAAATCCATCGGTCTTGAGCAGTACTTC
d_gene: .
j_gene: TRBJ2-7
v_gene: TRBV27
abundance: .

CDR3aa: CASSFAGAKETQYF
CDR3nt: TGTGCCAGCAGTTTCGCTGGGGCCAAAGAGACCCAGTACTTC
d_gene: .
j_gene: TRBJ2-5
v_gene: TRBV27
abundance: few

CDR3aa: CASSLVSGGNEKLFF
CDR3nt: TGTGCCAGCAGCTTAGTTTCCGGGGGGAATGAAAAACTGTTTTTT
d_gene: .
j_gene: TRBJ1-4
v_gene: TRBV11-2
abundance: .

CDR3aa: CASSGTRGDREPTQYF
CDR3nt: TGCGCCAGCAGCGGAACAAGGGGAGACAGGGAACCTACGCAGTATTTT
d_gene: TRBD1
j_gene: TRBJ2-3
v_gene: TRBV5-1
abundance: .

CDR3aa: CASSYQQGQETQYF
CDR3nt: TGTGCCAGCAGCTACCAACAGGGCCAAGAGACCCAGTACTTC
d_gene: .
j_gene: TRBJ2-5
v_gene: TRBV5-6
abundance: once

CDR3aa: CASRYPGSYEQYF
CDR3nt: TGTGCCAGCAGGTATCCGGGGTCCTACGAGCAGTACTTC
d_gene: .
j_gene: TRBJ2-7
v_gene: TRBV6-5
abundance: .

CDR3aa: CASSKTSYYEQYF
CDR3nt: TGTGCCAGCAGTAAGACATCCTACTACGAGCAGTACTTC
d_gene: .
j_gene: TRBJ2-7
v_gene: TRBV6-1
abundance: .

CDR3aa: CASSEQALNTEAFF
CDR3nt: TGTGCCAGCAGTGAGCAAGCTTTGAACACTGAAGCTTTCTTT
d_gene: .
j_gene: TRBJ1-1
v_gene: TRBV2
abundance: .

CDR3aa: CASSQVGAPDTQYF
CDR3nt: TGCGCCAGCAGCCAAGTGGGGGCCCCAGATACGCAGTATTTT
d_gene: .
j_gene: TRBJ2-3
v_gene: TRBV4-3
abundance: .

CDR3aa: CASSLGGTGEAYGYTF
CDR3nt: TGTGCCAGCAGCTTAGGGGGGACAGGGGAGGCCTATGGCTACACCTTC
d_gene: TRBD1
j_gene: TRBJ1-2
v_gene: TRBV7-6
abundance: .

CDR3aa: CASSQWGGVYNEQFF
CDR3nt: TGTGCCAGCAGCCAATGGGGGGGCGTCTACAATGAGCAGTTCTTC
d_gene: .
j_gene: TRBJ2-1
v_gene: TRBV6-5
abundance: medium-sized

CDR3aa: CASSRGLAHTGELFF
CDR3nt: TGTGCCAGCAGTAGGGGACTAGCCCACACCGGGGAGCTGTTTTTT
d_gene: TRBD2
j_gene: TRBJ2-2
v_gene: TRBV6-6
abundance: few

CDR3aa: CASSSLRWDRGTGELFF
CDR3nt: TGTGCCAGCAGCAGCCTCCGATGGGACAGGGGAACCGGGGAGCTGTTTTTT
d_gene: TRBD1
j_gene: TRBJ2-2
v_gene: TRBV7-2
abundance: .

CDR3aa: CSVSGQGHGYTF
CDR3nt: TGCAGCGTTTCGGGACAGGGGCATGGCTACACCTTC
d_gene: TRBD1
j_gene: TRBJ1-2
v_gene: TRBV29-1
abundance: .

CDR3aa: CASSVGGTANSPLHF
CDR3nt: TGTGCCAGCAGTGTCGGCGGGACAGCCAATTCACCCCTCCACTTT
d_gene: TRBD1
j_gene: TRBJ1-6
v_gene: TRBV6-5
abundance: .

CDR3aa: CASSLTPSGSYEQYF
CDR3nt: TGTGCCAGCAGCCTGACCCCCAGCGGATCCTACGAGCAGTACTTC
d_gene: .
j_gene: TRBJ2-7
v_gene: TRBV7-2
abundance: few

CDR3aa: CASSVQGGGANVLTF
CDR3nt: TGTGCCAGCAGTGTACAGGGCGGCGGGGCCAACGTCCTGACTTTC
d_gene: .
j_gene: TRBJ2-6
v_gene: TRBV25-1
abundance: few

CDR3aa: CASSLTAAGEKLFF
CDR3nt: TGTGCCAGCAGCCTAACTGCGGCAGGGGAAAAACTGTTTTTT
d_gene: .
j_gene: TRBJ1-4
v_gene: TRBV14
abundance: .

CDR3aa: CAISGTGLAGGQETQYF
CDR3nt: TGTGCCATCAGTGGAACAGGACTAGCGGGGGGCCAAGAGACCCAGTACTTC
d_gene: TRBD2
j_gene: TRBJ2-5
v_gene: TRBV10-3
abundance: once

CDR3aa: CASSDIIRQGSNNSPLHF
CDR3nt: TGCGCCAGCAGTGATATAATCCGCCAGGGAAGCAATAATTCACCCCTCCACTTT
d_gene: .
j_gene: TRBJ1-6
v_gene: TRBV10-1
abundance: few

CDR3aa: CASTYIYEQYF
CDR3nt: TGTGCCAGCACGTACATCTACGAGCAGTACTTC
d_gene: .
j_gene: TRBJ2-7
v_gene: TRBV2
abundance: .

CDR3aa: CASSPDISSGNTIYF
CDR3nt: TGTGCCAGTAGTCCGGACATAAGCTCTGGAAACACCATATATTTT
d_gene: .
j_gene: TRBJ1-3
v_gene: TRBV19
abundance: .

CDR3aa: CASSMEDRGTEAFF
CDR3nt: TGTGCCAGTAGTATGGAGGATAGGGGGACTGAAGCTTTCTTT
d_gene: .
j_gene: TRBJ1-1
v_gene: TRBV19
abundance: .

CDR3aa: CASSPVPTTEAFF
CDR3nt: TGTGCCAGCTCACCGGTTCCTACCACTGAAGCTTTCTTT
d_gene: .
j_gene: TRBJ1-1
v_gene: TRBV18
abundance: .

CDR3aa: CAWEALTGYTEAFF
CDR3nt: TGTGCCTGGGAGGCCTTGACAGGGTACACTGAAGCTTTCTTT
d_gene: TRBD1
j_gene: TRBJ1-1
v_gene: TRBV30
abundance: .

CDR3aa: CASSFRPGTGMNTEAFF
CDR3nt: TGTGCCAGCAGCTTTCGTCCCGGGACAGGGATGAACACTGAAGCTTTCTTT
d_gene: TRBD1
j_gene: TRBJ1-1
v_gene: TRBV7-2
abundance: few

CDR3aa: CASRQGAGGYGYTF
CDR3nt: TGTGCCAGTAGACAGGGGGCCGGCGGGTATGGCTACACCTTC
d_gene: TRBD1
j_gene: TRBJ1-2
v_gene: TRBV19
abundance: .

CDR3aa: CASSFVTAQETQYF
CDR3nt: TGTGCCAGCAGCTTTGTGACAGCTCAAGAGACCCAGTACTTC
d_gene: .
j_gene: TRBJ2-5
v_gene: TRBV11-2
abundance: once

CDR3aa: CASSPHLGKASSPLHF
CDR3nt: TGTGCCAGCAGCCCCCATCTCGGGAAAGCGAGTTCACCCCTCCACTTT
d_gene: .
j_gene: TRBJ1-6
v_gene: TRBV7-8
abundance: .

CDR3aa: CASSFTGANTGELFF
CDR3nt: TGTGCCAGCAGCTTTACAGGGGCTAACACCGGGGAGCTGTTTTTT
d_gene: TRBD1
j_gene: TRBJ2-2
v_gene: TRBV7-2
abundance: .

CDR3aa: CASSVEGTGLYGYTF
CDR3nt: TGTGCCAGCAGCGTAGAGGGCACAGGGCTCTATGGCTACACCTTC
d_gene: .
j_gene: TRBJ1-2
v_gene: TRBV9
abundance: .

CDR3aa: CASSEWPVNEKLFF
CDR3nt: TGTGCCAGCAGTGAGTGGCCAGTAAATGAAAAACTGTTTTTT
d_gene: .
j_gene: TRBJ1-4
v_gene: TRBV2
abundance: .

CDR3aa: CASSAEFRNTEAFF
CDR3nt: TGTGCCAGCAGCGCTGAGTTTAGGAACACTGAAGCTTTCTTT
d_gene: .
j_gene: TRBJ1-1
v_gene: TRBV5-5
abundance: few

CDR3aa: CASSRWSGVGTGELFF
CDR3nt: TGTGCCAGCAGCCGGTGGTCGGGTGTTGGCACCGGGGAGCTGTTTTTT
d_gene: .
j_gene: TRBJ2-2
v_gene: TRBV5-5
abundance: .

CDR3aa: CASSLGQGDQPQHF
CDR3nt: TGTGCCAGCAGCTTGGGACAGGGAGATCAGCCCCAGCATTTT
d_gene: TRBD1
j_gene: TRBJ1-5
v_gene: TRBV5-6
abundance: few

CDR3aa: CASSLVAGVGNEQFF
CDR3nt: TGTGCCAGCAGCTTAGTAGCGGGGGTTGGTAATGAGCAGTTCTTC
d_gene: TRBD2
j_gene: TRBJ2-1
v_gene: TRBV7-7
abundance: few

CDR3aa: CASRRLTEAFF
CDR3nt: TGTGCCAGCAGGAGACTCACTGAAGCTTTCTTT
d_gene: .
j_gene: TRBJ1-1
v_gene: TRBV7-2
abundance: .

CDR3aa: CASTLDRMVNTEAFF
CDR3nt: TGTGCCAGCACTCTGGACAGGATGGTTAACACTGAAGCTTTCTTT
d_gene: TRBD1
j_gene: TRBJ1-1
v_gene: TRBV6-6
abundance: .

CDR3aa: CASSSNDRGENYGYTF
CDR3nt: TGTGCCAGCAGCTCAAACGACAGGGGAGAAAACTATGGCTACACCTTC
d_gene: TRBD1
j_gene: TRBJ1-2
v_gene: TRBV7-9
abundance: .

CDR3aa: CASSYLAESTDTQYF
CDR3nt: TGTGCCAGCAGCTACCTAGCGGAATCCACAGATACGCAGTATTTT
d_gene: TRBD2
j_gene: TRBJ2-3
v_gene: TRBV7-7
abundance: .

CDR3aa: CASSEYERLAQHF
CDR3nt: TGTGCCAGCAGTGAGTATGAGCGACTGGCCCAGCATTTT
d_gene: .
j_gene: TRBJ1-5
v_gene: TRBV2
abundance: .

CDR3aa: CASSYGAIQGSYNEQFF
CDR3nt: TGTGCCAGCAGCTATGGGGCAATCCAGGGATCCTACAATGAGCAGTTCTTC
d_gene: .
j_gene: TRBJ2-1
v_gene: TRBV7-2
abundance: .

CDR3aa: CASSPSMGGLSEKLFF
CDR3nt: TGTGCCAGCTCACCGTCGATGGGGGGGCTGAGTGAAAAACTGTTTTTT
d_gene: .
j_gene: TRBJ1-4
v_gene: TRBV18
abundance: few

CDR3aa: CASSYRGPGETQYF
CDR3nt: TGTGCCAGCAGTTACAGGGGCCCGGGGGAGACCCAGTACTTC
d_gene: TRBD1
j_gene: TRBJ2-5
v_gene: TRBV2
abundance: .

CDR3aa: CASSFSRGRGSSPLHF
CDR3nt: TGTGCCAGCAGCTTTTCCAGGGGGCGCGGTTCGTCACCCCTCCACTTT
d_gene: TRBD1
j_gene: TRBJ1-6
v_gene: TRBV13
abundance: .

CDR3aa: CASSEARDYGYTF
CDR3nt: TGTGCCAGCAGTGAAGCGCGAGACTATGGCTACACCTTC
d_gene: .
j_gene: TRBJ1-2
v_gene: TRBV2
abundance: .

CDR3aa: CASSFRGGTSNTGELFF
CDR3nt: TGTGCCAGCAGCTTCCGGGGGGGGACTAGCAACACCGGGGAGCTGTTTTTT
d_gene: TRBD2
j_gene: TRBJ2-2
v_gene: TRBV7-8
abundance: .

CDR3aa: CASSTTGGNQYF
CDR3nt: TGTGCCAGCAGCACGACCGGGGGAAACCAGTACTTC
d_gene: .
j_gene: TRBJ2-5
v_gene: TRBV7-7
abundance: few

CDR3aa: CASSRTGTGSSYEQYF
CDR3nt: TGCGCCAGCAGCCGGACCGGGACAGGGAGTTCCTACGAGCAGTACTTC
d_gene: TRBD1
j_gene: TRBJ2-7
v_gene: TRBV4-1
abundance: .